This T cell receptor beta chain was captured in a study of CD8+CD57+ T cells in acquired aplastic anemia. Study-level points and caveats: It was found that roughly 29 CD8+ CDR3 sequences were shared between patients and controls.

The template used for profiling TCR beta VDJ and CDR3 was genomic DNA. TCRdb reprocessed the reads with MiXCR, giving one entry per CDR3 protein. The sample lists 250,000 to 350,000 distinct CDR3 sequences; 45% to 65% were seen once. Patients chosen for sequencing had shown CD8+CD57+ cell expansion by flow cytometry. Among the patients, none had received any therapy at the time of blood sampling. The germline CDR1 and CDR2 sequences are MGHDK and SYGVNS. V lost 3 bases to trimming and J lost 2 bases, with 13 bases between them. This CDR3 region has 15 residues. The sample holds one count of this clonotype. Its antigen is as yet unknown.

The TCR was taken from a human donor with aplastic anemia. The source material was sorted CD4+, CD8+, or CD8+CD57+ T cells (not recorded which) from PBMCs. V usage is TRBV25-1 and J usage is TRBJ1-2; perhaps TRBD1 as D (5 bases). The CDR3: CASSDPSGGNYGYTF. CDR3 DNA sequence: TGTGCCAGCAGTGACCCCTCCGGGGGAAACTATGGCTACACCTTC.